This T cell receptor (beta chain) was sequenced in a study of cytomegalovirus exposure and HLA in healthy donors. Primers: 60 Vbeta forward and 13 Jbeta reverse. Profiling relied on immunoSEQ multiplex PCR, and the TCRdb table lists in-frame clones only, not all of them. Altogether some 98,000 clones are present, more than 60% being singletons, with the ten largest covering 2% to 2.5%. For this clone: Its cognate antigen is unknown.

Study results and limitations: A later analysis appeared to link common viral pathogens to several of the most significant clusters.

This CDR3 region has 15 residues. CDR1 and CDR2 (germline): SEHNR, FQNEAQ (reference sequence). J lost 8 bases, V lost 3 bases, and 7 bases had no gene match. The receptor was isolated from a man aged 50-60 years in good health and CMV-seronegative. This chain connects TRBV7-9 to TRBJ1-4, with 9 bases aligning to TRBD1. Sequenced: PBMCs. The CDR3 here is CASSFGDRAREKLFF. The DNA for the CDR3 is TGTGCCAGCAGCTTCGGGGACAGGGCGCGGGAAAAACTGTTTTTT. The full variable domain, completed using reference TRBV7-9 and TRBJ1-4, is DTGVSQNPRHKITKRGQNVTFRCDPISEHNRLYWYRQTLGQGPEFLTYFQNEAQLEKSRLLSDRFSAERPKGSFSTLEIQRTEQGDSAMYLCASSFGDRAREKLFFGSGTQLSVL.